The 30 T cell receptor beta chains listed next were all sequenced from one sample in a study of cytomegalovirus exposure and HLA in healthy donors. The protocol was immunoSEQ multiplex PCR, while the TCRdb copy is restricted to in-frame clones and leaves out a portion. The sample comprises under 150,000 clones, around nine tenths of which are singletons, and about 2.1% rests with the top ten. The sequenced sample was PBMCs. The receptors were gathered from a woman aged 18 to 35 in good health and CMV-seronegative.

This rearrangement joins TRBV28 to TRBJ1-2, with 9 nucleotides matching TRBD1. V lost 7 bases, J lost 2 bases, and 5 bases stayed unmatched. The CDR3 is 14 residues long. In germline, CDR1 is MDHEN, CDR2 SYDVKM. CDR3 amino acids: CASTWGQGNYGYTF. The DNA for the CDR3 is TGTGCCAGCACCTGGGGACAGGGAAACTATGGCTACACCTTC.

The chain recombines TRBV5-4 with TRBJ2-2, with 15 bases fitting TRBD2. Germline V gene lookup returns CDR1 SGHNT and CDR2 YYREEE (reference sequence). This CDR3 is built from 17 residues. J gave up 1 base and V 4 bases, and 2 bases lay outside the gene matches. The CDR3 protein is CASSQGLAGGNTGELFF. CDR3 sequence (DNA): TGTGCCAGCAGCCAGGGACTAGCGGGGGGGAACACCGGGGAGCTGTTTTTT.

This clone appeared a few times. The gene calls are TRBV5-1 and TRBJ1-5, with TRBD1 identical over 7 bases. Germline V gives CDR1 SGHRS, CDR2 YFSETQ. Unmatched junction bases numbered 7, after V lost 0 bases and J lost 4 bases. The CDR3 totals 16 residues. CDR3 in DNA: TGCGCCAGCAGCTTGGGTCCCCAGGGGGGTAATCAGCCCCAGCATTTT. This translates into CASSLGPQGGNQPQHF.

V is TRBV6-5 and J is TRBJ2-5, with 9 bases identical to TRBD1. Per the germline V gene, CDR1 is MNHEY and CDR2 is SVGAGI. V lost 0 bases to trimming and J lost 5 bases; unmatched junction nucleotides: 7. The CDR3 consists of 16 residues. In DNA, the CDR3 is TGTGCCAGCAGTTACTCTCACAGGGGGCGTTATGAGACCCAGTACTTC. It codes for CASSYSHRGRYETQYF.

CDR3 nucleotide sequence: TGTGCCAGTAGTCACCGGGACACAGGATATCGCACTGAAGCTTTCTTT. Translation: CASSHRDTGYRTEAFF. The rearrangement links TRBV19 to TRBJ1-1; D possibly corresponds to TRBD1 (6 bases). Germline values: CDR1 LNHDA, CDR2 SQIVND (reference sequence). The V and J ends lost 5 bases and 4 bases respectively, with 20 bases between them. The CDR3 is 16 residues long.

V usage is TRBV6-5 and J usage is TRBJ2-5; 11 bases align to TRBD2. V gave up 6 bases and J gave up 5 bases; unmatched junction bases: 5. The V gene's germline CDR1 is MNHEY and CDR2 SVGAGI. The CDR3 length is 14 residues. CDR3 loop: CASSTSGSLETQYF. The CDR3 DNA sequence: TGTGCCAGCAGCACTAGCGGGAGTTTGGAGACCCAGTACTTC.

CDR3 loop: CASSLQGPNTEAFF. The CDR3 nucleotides are TGTGCCAGCAGCTTACAGGGCCCGAACACTGAAGCTTTCTTT. The chain employs TRBV7-2 and TRBJ1-1; the D gene is possibly TRBD1 (5 bases). Germline loops: CDR1 SGHTA, CDR2 FQGNSA. CDR3 length: 14 residues. Trimming left V 2 bases short and J 1 base short, with 8 bases between.

This chain joins TRBV4-1 and TRBJ1-2, with D perhaps matching TRBD1 (6 bases). Germline V gene sequence: CDR1 MGHRA, CDR2 YSYEKL. V was shortened by 0 bases and J by 5 bases, with 16 bases between the two germline ends. This CDR3 contains 16 residues. The CDR3 region is CASSQDPTGEWYGYTF. The CDR3 DNA sequence: TGCGCCAGCAGCCAAGATCCGACAGGCGAATGGTATGGCTACACCTTC.

This clone is a singleton in its sample. The chain couples TRBV5-1 to TRBJ2-1; 11 bases are shared with TRBD2. In germline, CDR1 is SGHRS, CDR2 YFSETQ. This CDR3 spans 19 amino acids. V lost 0 bases to trimming and J lost 4 bases; unmatched junction nucleotides: 12. The CDR3 is CASSLDFSGRGVSYNEQFF. CDR3 DNA sequence: TGCGCCAGCAGCTTGGATTTTAGCGGGAGGGGGGTGTCTTACAATGAGCAGTTCTTC. The entire variable domain, with the rest obtained from reference TRBV5-1 and TRBJ2-1, is as follows: KAGVTQTPRYLIKTRGQQVTLSCSPISGHRSVSWYQQTPGQGLQFLFEYFSETQRNKGNFPGRFSGRQFSNSRSEMNVSTLELGDSALYLCASSLDFSGRGVSYNEQFFGPGTRLTVL.

The genes are TRBV19 and TRBJ1-2; the D gene is possibly TRBD1 (5 bases). Germline CDR1 is LNHDA and CDR2 is SQIVND (reference sequence). V gave up 7 bases and J gave up 3 bases, with 9 bases separating them. The CDR3 totals 12 residues. CDR3 amino acids: CASNSGHYGYTF. CDR3 DNA sequence: TGTGCCAGTAATTCAGGGCACTATGGCTACACCTTC. The full variable domain, in which reference TRBV19 and TRBJ1-2 provide the parts outside the CDR3, is DGGITQSPKYLFRKEGQNVTLSCEQNLNHDAMYWYRQDPGQGLRLIYYSQIVNDFQKGDIAEGYSVSREKKESFPLTVTSAQKNPTAFYLCASNSGHYGYTFGSGTRLTVV.

V is TRBV2 and J is TRBJ1-3; D gene ambiguous. Between the trimmed V and J ends, which lost 5 bases and 11 bases, there was a span of 19 bases. The CDR3 loop spans 14 amino acids. Germline-derived CDR1 and CDR2 are SNHLY and FYNNEI. DNA of the CDR3: TGTGCCAGCAGTAGAACCTTGTTTGCCACTTCCATATATTTT. Its protein product is CASSRTLFATSIYF.

The chain has TRBV11-3 and TRBJ2-2; 7 bases fit TRBD1. In germline, CDR1 is SGHNT, CDR2 YENEEA. The V segment lost 4 bases and the J segment 4 bases; nucleotides outside the gene matches: 15. The CDR3 totals 18 residues. CDR3 region: CASSSYKTGFQFTGELFF. As DNA, the CDR3 is TGTGCCAGCAGCTCATATAAGACAGGGTTCCAGTTCACCGGGGAGCTGTTTTTT. The variable domain in full, with the rest retrieved from reference TRBV11-3 and TRBJ2-2, is EAGVVQSPRYKIIEKKQPVAFWCNPISGHNTLYWYLQNLGQGPELLIRYENEEAVDDSQLPKDRFSAERLKGVDSTLKIQPAELGDSAVYLCASSSYKTGFQFTGELFFGEGSRLTVL.

The chain couples TRBV6-9 to TRBJ2-1; TRBD2 might be the D (5 bases). In germline, CDR1 is MNHGY, CDR2 SVAAGI. V was shortened by 5 bases and J by 5 bases, with 19 bases between the two germline ends. The CDR3 runs to 16 residues. The CDR3 DNA reads as TGTGCCAGCAGTGAGGGTTTCCGTGGGATAAACAATGAGCAGTTCTTC. Its protein product is CASSEGFRGINNEQFF.

V usage is TRBV27 and J usage is TRBJ1-3, with D possibly being TRBD1 (5 bases). Germline V gene data show CDR1 as MNHEY and CDR2 as SMNVEV (reference sequence). The CDR3 runs to 14 residues. The V and J ends lost 5 bases and 2 bases respectively, with 10 bases between them. The chain's CDR3 is CASSTTVTGNTIYF. CDR3 nucleotides: TGTGCCAGCAGTACGACAGTCACTGGAAACACCATATATTTT.

V is TRBV19 and J is TRBJ2-7, with 7 positions matching TRBD1. Trimming removed 5 bases from V and 4 bases from J; junction bases left unmatched: 5. CDR3 length equals 13 residues. Germline CDR1 reads LNHDA; CDR2 reads SQIVND (reference sequence). CDR3 region: CASSPGQPYEQYF. The CDR3 DNA reads as TGTGCCAGTAGTCCGGGACAGCCTTACGAGCAGTACTTC.

The rearrangement links TRBV19 to TRBJ1-4, with D possibly matching TRBD1 (5 bases). The CDR3 runs to 14 residues. V gave up 5 bases and J gave up 1 base, with 8 bases separating them. The germline V gene encodes CDR1 LNHDA and CDR2 SQIVND (reference sequence). The chain's CDR3 is CASSLTVTNEKLFF. The CDR3 DNA is TGTGCCAGTAGTTTGACAGTAACTAATGAAAAACTGTTTTTT.

The V and J genes are TRBV21-1 and TRBJ2-7; TRBD2 is the table's D call and was not checked against the DNA. TRBV21-1 is termed a pseudogene. CDR3 size: 14 residues. The CDR3 spells CASSSGTLFYEQYF. Written as DNA, the CDR3 is TGTGCCAGCAGCAGCGGGACTCTTTTCTACGAGCAGTACTTC.

This clone was observed a single time. The chain links TRBV4-1 to TRBJ1-1; a weak D match, TRBD1 (5 bases). The ends were cut back, 0 bases at V and 4 bases at J, with 15 bases in the middle. The CDR3 length is 16 residues. CDR1 and CDR2 from the germline V gene are MGHRA and YSYEKL. The CDR3 region is CASSQDGGGSATEAFF. The CDR3 nucleotides are TGCGCCAGCAGCCAAGATGGGGGGGGGAGCGCCACTGAAGCTTTCTTT.

This chain uses TRBV27 with TRBJ2-7, with 10 nucleotides matching TRBD1. Trimming took 2 bases from V and 6 from J; bases not matched to a gene: 4. Germline-derived CDR1 and CDR2 are MNHEY and SMNVEV (reference sequence). The CDR3 loop spans 14 amino acids. CDR3 coding DNA: TGTGCCAGCAGTTTACCAGGGACAGGGGCCGAGCAGTACTTC. As protein: CASSLPGTGAEQYF.

The chain employs TRBV5-1 and TRBJ1-4; D is uncertain. The germline CDR1 and CDR2 sequences are SGHRS and YFSETQ. Trimming took 2 bases from V and 0 from J, leaving 8 bases between them. The CDR3 loop spans 15 amino acids. Written as DNA, the CDR3 is TGCGCCAGCAGCTTTGGTCAGGCAACTAATGAAAAACTGTTTTTT. This codes for CASSFGQATNEKLFF.

V gene TRBV19 combines with J gene TRBJ2-5; D not certain. V was clipped by 3 bases and J by 1 base, with 9 bases between them. The V gene's germline CDR1 is LNHDA and CDR2 SQIVND (reference sequence). The CDR3 length is 14 residues. The CDR3: CASSIAGSQETQYF. The DNA of the CDR3 is TGTGCCAGTAGTATTGCCGGTTCCCAAGAGACCCAGTACTTC.

This rearrangement joins TRBV9 to TRBJ2-1; 7 positions match TRBD2. The CDR3 consists of 15 residues. Germline V CDR1 and CDR2: SGDLS, YYNGEE. The ends lost 7 bases at V and 4 bases at J; junction bases unmatched: 11. The CDR3 nucleotides are TGTGCCAGCGGCCGGGGGGTGGGAGGATACAATGAGCAGTTCTTC. Translated: CASGRGVGGYNEQFF.

V is TRBV27 and J is TRBJ2-7, with 8 bases that match TRBD2. Losses at the gene ends were 5 bases for V and 7 bases for J; bases not matched to a gene: 13. Per the germline V gene, CDR1 is MNHEY and CDR2 is SMNVEV (reference sequence). The CDR3 loop spans 15 amino acids. CDR3 coding DNA: TGTGCCAGCAGTAACATTTGGCGGGAGGCACAAGAGCAGTACTTC. It specifies CASSNIWREAQEQYF.

CDR3 bases: TGTGCCAGCAGCCTGGGGGGCAGGGGGAACATTCAGTACTTC. It yields the protein CASSLGGRGNIQYF. The V call is TRBV27, the J call TRBJ2-4; TRBD1 might be the D (7 bases). The V end was cut by 6 bases, the J end by 7 bases, with 16 bases between. Germline V gene sequence: CDR1 MNHEY, CDR2 SMNVEV (reference sequence). The CDR3 contains 14 residues.

The gene calls are TRBV28 and TRBJ2-1; 10 nucleotides match TRBD2. V trimming: 2 bases; J trimming: 2 bases; junction bases outside the gene matches: 3. The CDR3 runs to 16 residues. Germline assignment: CDR1 MDHEN and CDR2 SYDVKM. The CDR3 protein is CASSLLTSGTYNEQFF. CDR3 coding DNA: TGTGCCAGCAGTTTACTCACTAGCGGGACCTACAATGAGCAGTTCTTC. Complete variable domain (other parts from reference TRBV28 and TRBJ2-1): DVKVTQSSRYLVKRTGEKVFLECVQDMDHENMFWYRQDPGLGLRLIYFSYDVKMKEKGDIPEGYSVSREKKERFSLILESASTNQTSMYLCASSLLTSGTYNEQFFGPGTRLTVL.

The CDR3: CASSSLPSGSYNEQFF. The DNA for the CDR3 is TGTGCCAGCAGCTCTCTACCTAGCGGGAGTTACAATGAGCAGTTCTTC. The chain carries TRBV11-3 and TRBJ2-1, with 10 nucleotides matching TRBD2. With V trimmed by 4 bases and J by 4 bases, 7 bases remained unmatched. Germline CDR1 SGHNT, CDR2 YENEEA. CDR3 length: 16 amino acids.

The chain couples TRBV19 to TRBJ2-7; TRBD2 aligns across 9 bases. Germline loops: CDR1 LNHDA, CDR2 SQIVND (reference sequence). There are 16 residues in the CDR3. J lost 1 base, V lost 4 bases, and 8 bases had no gene match. CDR3 in amino acids: CASSKSGLASSYEQYF. CDR3 nucleotides: TGTGCCAGTAGTAAGTCGGGACTAGCCTCTTCCTACGAGCAGTACTTC.

V gene TRBV30 combines with J gene TRBJ1-2, with D uncertain. The CDR3 has 13 residues. V lost 3 bases to trimming and J lost 0 bases, with 8 bases between them. Per the germline V gene, CDR1 is GTSNPN and CDR2 is SVGIG (reference sequence). In nucleotides, the CDR3 is TGTGCCTGGAGAGAGTTGACTAACTATGGCTACACCTTC. It yields the protein CAWRELTNYGYTF. Complete variable domain (other parts from reference TRBV30 and TRBJ1-2): SQTIHQWPATLVQPVGSPLSLECTVEGTSNPNLYWYRQAAGRGLQLLFYSVGIGQISSEVPQNLSASRPQDRQFILSSKKLLLSDSGFYLCAWRELTNYGYTFGSGTRLTVV.

This chain uses TRBV27 with TRBJ2-1, with 8 bases lining up with TRBD2. This CDR3 is built from 14 residues. Germline CDR1 reads MNHEY; CDR2 reads SMNVEV (reference sequence). V gave up 7 bases and J gave up 4 bases; unmatched junction bases: 6. The CDR3: CASMEASGYNEQFF. DNA of the CDR3: TGTGCCAGCATGGAGGCTAGCGGGTACAATGAGCAGTTCTTC.

The chain recombines TRBV7-2 with TRBJ2-7, with 8 bases that match TRBD1. Losses at the gene ends were 5 bases for V and 4 bases for J; bases not matched to a gene: 4. Germline V gives CDR1 SGHTA, CDR2 FQGNSA. The CDR3 is made up of 13 amino acids. The CDR3 reads CASSPRTGYEQYF. In DNA, the CDR3 is TGTGCCAGCAGCCCAAGGACAGGGTACGAGCAGTACTTC.